A single sample is the source of the 3 T cell receptor beta chains below, sequenced in a study of T cells in Graves' hyperthyroidism and ophthalmopathy. There were TCR beta CDR3 regions amplified from RNA transcripts. TCR CDR3 regions were first amplified by RT-PCR with HTBI primers. TCRdb re-called the multiplex PCR reads through MiXCR, storing one row per CDR3 protein. The sample includes about half a million distinct CDR3 sequences, less than 25% of them seen just once. Sequenced material: blood. Source of these receptors: a man aged 18 to 30 with Graves' hyperthyroidism.

This clonotype was picked up a small number of times. The gene calls are TRBV20-1 and TRBJ2-5; the D gene is possibly TRBD1 (6 bases). The CDR3 is 11 residues long. Looked up from germline, CDR1 is DFQATT and CDR2 is SNEGSKA (reference sequence). V dropped 7 bases and J dropped 6 bases, with 12 bases sitting between them. CDR3 bases: TGCAGTGTTAAGGGGGAACAGACCCAGTACTTC. The encoded protein is CSVKGEQTQYF.

The V and J genes are TRBV20-1 and TRBJ2-5, with 7 bases lining up with TRBD2. CDR3 length: 13 amino acids. The trim removed 6 bases at V and 5 bases at J, leaving 9 bases unmatched. Germline-derived CDR1 and CDR2 are DFQATT and SNEGSKA (reference sequence). This chain's CDR3 is CSAQTGGGETQYF. In DNA form, the CDR3 reads TGCAGTGCGCAGACGGGGGGTGGGGAGACCCAGTACTTC.

This clonotype was counted between two and nine times. This sequence joins TRBV7-8 and TRBJ1-1, with D tentatively TRBD1 (5 bases). Germline CDR1 and CDR2: SGHVS and FQNEAQ. CDR3 length equals 16 residues. Trimming cost V 5 bases and J 1 base, with 17 bases left between them. For the CDR3, the DNA is TGTGCCAGCAGCCCCGCCATGGGGCACGGGAACACTGAAGCTTTCTTT. Translated, it gives CASSPAMGHGNTEAFF.